This TCR beta chain appears in the sequencing data of a study of T cell responses to AZD1222 COVID-19 vaccine. Overall study findings and caveats: Vaccine-associated CD4 TCRs spanned spike, dominant at 160-218 and 743-854. The donor cohort was predominantly white British with a female majority, and clonal diversity may have been underestimated. Rises in breadth and depth of Spike-specific TCRs came after two AZD1222 doses.

The CDR3 has 12 amino acids. Trimming shortened V by 7 bases and J by 4 bases, and 10 bases separated the two germline ends. A word on this clone: Antigen unknown.

Generated by immunoSEQ multiplex PCR, the TCRdb table keeps only in-frame clones and is missing some. This sample has under 200,000 clones, with more than 75% found just once. Sample: peripheral blood, taken on day 0 of MenACWY control vaccination. The chain employs TRBV12-3 or TRBV12-4 and TRBJ1-2, with D perhaps TRBD1 (6 bases). The TCR was taken from an adult in good health. CDR3 DNA: TGTGCCAGCAACGGACAGTTCTATGGCTACACCTTC. It encodes CASNGQFYGYTF.